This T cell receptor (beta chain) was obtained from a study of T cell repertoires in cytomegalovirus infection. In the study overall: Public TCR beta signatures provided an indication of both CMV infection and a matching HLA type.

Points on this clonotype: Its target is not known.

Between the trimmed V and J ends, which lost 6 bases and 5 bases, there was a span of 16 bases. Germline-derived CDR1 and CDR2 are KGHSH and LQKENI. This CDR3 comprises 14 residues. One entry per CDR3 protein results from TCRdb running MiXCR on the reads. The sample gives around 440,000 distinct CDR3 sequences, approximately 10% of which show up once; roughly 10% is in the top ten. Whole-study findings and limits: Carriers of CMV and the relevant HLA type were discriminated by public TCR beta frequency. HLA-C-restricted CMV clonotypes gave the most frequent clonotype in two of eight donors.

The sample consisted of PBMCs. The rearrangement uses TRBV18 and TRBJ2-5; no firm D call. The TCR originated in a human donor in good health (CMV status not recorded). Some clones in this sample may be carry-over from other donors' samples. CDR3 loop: CASSPRMILETQYF. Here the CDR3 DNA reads TGTGCCAGCTCCCCTAGGATGATTTTGGAGACCCAGTACTTC.